This TCR beta chain originates from a study of blood T cell repertoires in COVID-19. Sequencing used immunoSEQ multiplex PCR; TCRdb keeps in-frame clones, though not all of them. The sample has some 260,000 clones, about 88% seen once. This TCR derives from a woman aged 40 to 50 who had recovered from COVID-19. Sequenced material: peripheral blood.

This chain's CDR3 is CASSLVPRVLGETQYF. DNA for the CDR3: TGTGCCAGCAGCTTAGTACCCAGGGTTCTAGGGGAGACCCAGTACTTC. The chain has TRBV7-2 and TRBJ2-5; tentative D call: TRBD1 (5 bases). The CDR3 totals 16 residues. Looked up from germline, CDR1 is SGHTA and CDR2 is FQGNSA. V lost 1 base and J 5 bases, leaving 17 bases between the germline ends.